These 29 T cell receptor beta chains originate from one sample sequenced in a study of identical twins. TCRdb processed the 5' RACE reads anew with MiXCR; each CDR3 protein has one entry. The repertoire consists of over 600,000 distinct CDR3 sequences, with 21% occurring once and the leading ten covering roughly 4%. The same data also went into a second study, on T cells expressing NK-cell markers.

Sequenced input: PBMCs. These receptors were taken from a woman younger than 35 in good health.

The rearrangement joins TRBV29-1 to TRBJ2-7, with a weak D call TRBD1 (6 bases). Germline loops: CDR1 SQVTM, CDR2 ANQGSEA. This CDR3 is built from 15 residues. Trimming stripped 6 bases from V and 7 bases from J, with 25 bases between. In nucleotides, the CDR3 is TGCAGCGTCTCCCCTAATGACAGGTTTCCTATGGAGCAGTACTTC. It translates to CSVSPNDRFPMEQYF.

The V gene is TRBV15, the J gene TRBJ2-7, with TRBD1 as a possible D gene (5 bases). Germline-derived CDR1 and CDR2 are LNHNV and YYDKDF (reference sequence). The V end was cut by 5 bases, the J end by 3 bases, with 11 bases between. CDR3 length: 13 residues. The CDR3 nucleotides read TGTGCCACCAGCGACCGACAGCTCTACGAGCAGTACTTC. Amino acids: CATSDRQLYEQYF.

In its sample, this clonotype was seen many times. The genes are TRBV2 and TRBJ2-3; 9 positions agree with TRBD2. This CDR3 has 17 amino acids. J lost 2 bases, V lost 1 base, and 7 bases had no gene match. Germline V CDR1 and CDR2: SNHLY, FYNNEI. CDR3 nucleotide sequence: TGTGCCAGCAGTGAAGGTCTGGCTAGCGGGGACACAGATACGCAGTATTTT. Translation: CASSEGLASGDTDTQYF.

The rearrangement uses TRBV20-1 and TRBJ2-7; TRBD2 aligns across 13 bases. The V gene end was trimmed by 5 bases and the J gene end by 3 bases; junction bases not matched to a gene: 4. The CDR3 spans 14 residues. CDR1 is DFQATT and CDR2 is SNEGSKA in the germline V gene (reference sequence). The chain's CDR3 is CSAPGTSGIYEQYF. The CDR3 coding sequence is TGCAGTGCTCCCGGGACTAGCGGGATCTACGAGCAGTACTTC.

In its sample, this clonotype was seen a few times. CDR3 in amino acids: CSARLRVTSTDTQYF. The CDR3 DNA follows: TGCAGTGCTCGTTTGCGAGTCACCAGCACAGATACGCAGTATTTT. The chain couples TRBV20-1 to TRBJ2-3; D gene ambiguous. The V end was cut by 5 bases, the J end by 0 bases, with 15 bases between. CDR1 and CDR2 from the germline V gene are DFQATT and SNEGSKA (reference sequence). The CDR3 loop spans 15 amino acids.

The chain uses TRBV6-5 and TRBJ1-5; the D is unclear. V was cut by 2 bases and J by 3 bases, with 8 bases left in between. This CDR3 contains 14 residues. CDR1 and CDR2 (germline): MNHEY, SVGAGI. The CDR3 loop is CASSYGRNNQPQHF. For the CDR3, the DNA is TGTGCCAGCAGTTACGGGAGAAACAATCAGCCCCAGCATTTT.

This clonotype has at least ten counts. The genes are TRBV6-5 and TRBJ1-4; D may be TRBD1 (5 bases). The CDR3 is made up of 14 amino acids. Germline assignment: CDR1 MNHEY and CDR2 SVGAGI. V was pared by 4 bases and J by 7 bases, with 13 bases between. In nucleotides, the CDR3 is TGTGCCAGCAGTTTTGGGGGATCTGGTGAAAAACTGTTTTTT. Amino acid sequence: CASSFGGSGEKLFF.

This clonotype turned up a few times. V is TRBV12-3 or TRBV12-4 and J is TRBJ1-1, with D unclear. With 8 bases removed from V and 0 bases from J, the gap between germline ends came to 10 bases. The CDR3 is 13 residues long. CDR3 bases: TGTGCCAGCCTAGGACGGGTGAACACTGAAGCTTTCTTT. This codes for CASLGRVNTEAFF.

The chain couples TRBV4-3 to TRBJ2-1; 11 bases map to TRBD2. Germline loops: CDR1 LGHNA, CDR2 YSLEER. CDR3 length: 16 amino acids. Germline trimming cut 1 base from V and 6 bases from J; bases unmatched to any gene: 5. This chain's CDR3 is CASSQVAGGGLNEQFF. The CDR3 DNA is TGCGCCAGCAGCCAAGTAGCGGGAGGGGGGCTCAATGAGCAGTTCTTC.

The chain carries TRBV5-1 and TRBJ2-2, with 7 bases aligning to TRBD1. Germline CDR1 and CDR2: SGHRS and YFSETQ. With V trimmed by 6 bases and J by 4 bases, 0 bases remained unmatched. The CDR3 runs 12 residues. CDR3 sequence: CASNRGTGELFF. In nucleotides, the CDR3 is TGCGCCAGCAACAGGGGCACCGGGGAGCTGTTTTTT.

This chain connects TRBV12-5 to TRBJ2-7, with D possibly TRBD1 on 5 matching bases. This CDR3 comprises 13 residues. V was trimmed by 5 bases and J by 5 bases, leaving 13 bases between them. The V gene's germline CDR1 is LGHNT and CDR2 FRNRAP. The CDR3 coding sequence is TGTGCTAGTGGTCCGCGACAGAACCACGAGCAGTACTTC. Translating gives CASGPRQNHEQYF.

This clonotype was picked up a small number of times. The V and J genes are TRBV20-1 and TRBJ2-5; perhaps TRBD2 as D (6 bases). Between the trimmed V and J ends, which lost 6 bases and 3 bases, there was a span of 14 bases. The CDR3 is 13 amino acids. The germline CDR1 and CDR2 sequences are DFQATT and SNEGSKA (reference sequence). CDR3 protein: CSAQRDFEETQYF. The CDR3 DNA reads TGCAGTGCCCAACGGGACTTCGAAGAGACCCAGTACTTC.

The chain employs TRBV20-1 and TRBJ2-4; 9 bases fit TRBD2. The CDR3 sequence is 14 residues long. The V segment lost 3 bases and the J segment 8 bases; nucleotides outside the gene matches: 8. The germline gives CDR1 DFQATT, CDR2 SNEGSKA (reference sequence). The CDR3 loop is CSARGIAGVDIQYF. The CDR3 DNA follows: TGCAGTGCTAGGGGGATAGCGGGAGTAGACATTCAGTACTTC.

The rearrangement links TRBV3-1 to TRBJ2-3; D not resolved. Germline CDR1 is LGHDT and CDR2 is YNNKEL (reference sequence). This CDR3 is built from 17 residues. V was trimmed by 1 base and J by 2 bases, leaving 16 bases between them. CDR3 nucleotide sequence: TGTGCCAGCAGCCAAGCGTCCTCGGAAATGGCCACAGATACGCAGTATTTT. It encodes CASSQASSEMATDTQYF.

The gene calls are TRBV4-3 and TRBJ2-6, with D unclear. Germline CDR1 LGHNA, CDR2 YSLEER. The CDR3 has 16 residues. V was trimmed by 4 bases and J by 2 bases, leaving 12 bases between them. Here the CDR3 reads CASSLHNLPGANVLTF. The CDR3 bases are TGCGCCAGCAGCCTCCATAACCTCCCTGGGGCCAACGTCCTGACTTTC.

CDR3 coding DNA: TGCAGCGTTGAACGTAGGACAGGGGATTTCTACGAGCAGTACTTC. Translating gives CSVERRTGDFYEQYF. The chain joins TRBV29-1 to TRBJ2-7, with 9 nucleotides matching TRBD1. CDR1 is SQVTM, CDR2 ANQGSEA, per germline. V gave up 2 bases and J gave up 3 bases; unmatched junction bases: 8. The CDR3 is 15 amino acids.

This clonotype was seen ten or more times. The chain joins TRBV12-3 or TRBV12-4 to TRBJ2-1, with D perhaps given as TRBD1 or TRBD2 (5 bases each). The CDR3 has 13 residues. Trimming took off 6 bases at V and 10 bases at J, with 16 bases between the two ends. The CDR3 sequence is CASRWSGANEQFF. The CDR3 DNA follows: TGTGCCAGCAGGTGGTCCGGGGCGAACGAGCAGTTCTTC.

The V gene is TRBV9, the J gene TRBJ2-1; 8 bases line up with TRBD1. The germline V gene has CDR1 SGDLS and CDR2 YYNGEE. The CDR3 length is 14 residues. Trimming at V came to 1 base and at J to 9 bases, leaving 6 bases not matched to a gene. CDR3 sequence (DNA): TGTGCCAGCAGCGTACAGGGGGCAATCGCTGAGCAGTTCTTC. Amino acids: CASSVQGAIAEQFF.

This chain joins TRBV10-3 and TRBJ2-5, with TRBD1 matching 10 bases. The germline CDR1 and CDR2 sequences are ENHRY and SYGVKD. Unmatched junction bases numbered 8, after V lost 8 bases and J lost 5 bases. This CDR3 is 14 amino acids long. The CDR3 sequence is CAIGTTGGGETQYF. For the CDR3, the DNA is TGTGCCATCGGAACGACAGGGGGCGGTGAGACCCAGTACTTC.

The gene calls are TRBV20-1 and TRBJ2-7; D is possibly TRBD1 (6 bases). The CDR3 runs to 15 residues. Trimming took 0 bases from V and 5 from J, leaving 17 bases between them. The germline V gene encodes CDR1 DFQATT and CDR2 SNEGSKA (reference sequence). The CDR3 sequence: CSARDSNRVGDEQYF. CDR3 nucleotide sequence: TGCAGTGCTAGAGATTCTAACAGGGTGGGCGACGAGCAGTACTTC.

This clonotype occurred many times. This chain links TRBV6-5 with TRBJ2-7, with 11 bases that match TRBD2. The CDR3 loop spans 15 amino acids. Germline CDR1 MNHEY, CDR2 SVGAGI. J lost 3 bases, V lost 0 bases, and 1 base had no gene match. The CDR3 loop reads CASSYSTSGSYEQYF. The DNA of the CDR3 is TGTGCCAGCAGTTACTCAACTAGCGGGAGCTACGAGCAGTACTTC.

This clonotype was counted only a few times. The rearrangement links TRBV5-1 to TRBJ2-7, with 10 bases aligning to TRBD2. The CDR3 runs 19 residues. V was clipped by 0 bases and J by 0 bases; unmatched bases: 12. Germline-derived CDR1 and CDR2 are SGHRS and YFSETQ. The CDR3 nucleotides read TGCGCCAGCAGCTTGGAGCCAGCGGGGGGGCCTACCTTCTCCTACGAGCAGTACTTC. The encoded protein is CASSLEPAGGPTFSYEQYF.

In its sample, this clonotype was seen a few times. This chain connects TRBV7-9 to TRBJ2-7; D is unclear. This CDR3 region has 15 residues. V was shortened by 1 base and J by 5 bases, with 15 bases between the two germline ends. Germline V gene sequence: CDR1 SEHNR, CDR2 FQNEAQ (reference sequence). The CDR3 region has the DNA TGTGCCAGCAGCTTAGAACCAGTCGTAGTGAACGAGCAGTACTTC. It is translated as CASSLEPVVVNEQYF.

This clonotype showed up just a few times. The chain employs TRBV29-1 and TRBJ1-2, with a tentative D call TRBD1 (5 bases). This CDR3 is built from 16 residues. V was cut by 1 base and J by 4 bases, with 19 bases left in between. CDR1 SQVTM and CDR2 ANQGSEA come from the germline V gene. This chain's CDR3 is CSVEAPQGKPAYGYTF. CDR3 in DNA: TGCAGCGTTGAAGCTCCCCAGGGCAAGCCGGCCTATGGCTACACCTTC. The full variable domain, with the rest looked up from reference TRBV29-1 and TRBJ1-2, is SAVISQKPSRDICQRGTSLTIQCQVDSQVTMMFWYRQQPGQSLTLIATANQGSEATYESGFVIDKFPISRPNLTFSTLTVSNMSPEDSSIYLCSVEAPQGKPAYGYTFGSGTRLTVV.

This rearrangement joins TRBV7-9 to TRBJ2-7, with D maybe TRBD1 (6 bases). Trimming removed 5 bases at V and 0 bases at J, with 20 bases between. Germline-derived CDR1 and CDR2 are SEHNR and FQNEAQ (reference sequence). The CDR3 extends over 17 amino acids. The CDR3 protein is CASSQSVDSSSSYEQYF. The CDR3 coding sequence is TGTGCCAGCAGCCAAAGCGTGGACAGCTCCTCCTCCTACGAGCAGTACTTC.

This clonotype has just a few counts. V is TRBV7-2 and J is TRBJ2-1; no firm D call. The CDR3 has 15 amino acids. CDR1 SGHTA and CDR2 FQGNSA come from the germline V gene. V was cut by 8 bases and J by 6 bases, with 20 bases left in between. The DNA of the CDR3 is TGTGCCAGCCGTGCCGGTGGACGCCCCAGCAATGAGCAGTTCTTC. It is translated as CASRAGGRPSNEQFF.

This clonotype has at least ten counts. This rearrangement joins TRBV7-6 to TRBJ2-7; 11 bases align to TRBD2. This CDR3 region has 16 residues. With V trimmed by 0 bases and J by 5 bases, 6 bases remained unmatched. The germline V gene has CDR1 SGHVS and CDR2 FNYEAQ. The CDR3 loop reads CASSLALVSGRDEQYF. The DNA of the CDR3 is TGTGCCAGCAGCTTAGCGCTGGTTAGCGGGAGGGACGAGCAGTACTTC.

V is TRBV5-1 and J is TRBJ2-2; 10 nucleotides match TRBD1. This CDR3 contains 14 residues. With 4 bases clipped from V and 7 bases from J, the junction kept 4 bases outside the gene matches. The germline V gene encodes CDR1 SGHRS and CDR2 YFSETQ. CDR3: CASSLGQGYGELFF. The CDR3 DNA sequence: TGCGCCAGCAGCCTGGGACAGGGGTACGGGGAGCTGTTTTTT.

The J gene is TRBJ1-5, the V gene TRBV7-9; no clear D gene. V lost 5 bases to trimming and J lost 11 bases, with 16 bases between them. Germline CDR1 and CDR2: SEHNR and FQNEAQ (reference sequence). The CDR3 totals 13 residues. The CDR3, as DNA: TGTGCCAGCAGCCCGACGGGCGCTATGGCCCAGCATTTT. Protein product: CASSPTGAMAQHF.